The clone carrying this TCR beta chain was seen a handful of times. Its target is unknown. Time point defined: pre-sensitization, week 0. Treatment specified: therapeutic diphenylcyclopropenone sensitization with weekly scalp DPC. Germline V CDR1 and CDR2: SGHDN, FVKESK. Deletions cut 3 bases from V and 3 bases from J, with 9 bases between. The CDR3 covers 14 residues. The data are from a study of human T cells and chemical hapten exposure. Study information: There were weekly diphenylcyclopropenone doses to the scalp for patients throughout the roughly 25-week study.

Individual cDNA molecules received unique molecular identifiers in the library. One entry per CDR3 protein results from TCRdb running MiXCR on the RACE reads. The sample includes about 120,000 distinct CDR3 sequences, approximately 13% of them seen just once. Regarding the study as a whole: Expanded TCRs showed more large CDR3 clusters than pre-sensitization or healthy control sets. With alopecia, donors may have immune responses unlike healthy people's.

Sequences were derived from whole blood, sampled in connection with sensitization to the hapten diphenylcyclopropenone (DPC). This sequence was found in a woman aged 18 to 35 with alopecia areata. Some clones in this sample may be carry-over from other donors' samples. The genes are TRBV14 and TRBJ2-1; D may correspond to TRBD1 or TRBD2 (5 bases each). CDR3 protein: CASSQGDLYNEQFF. The CDR3 DNA reads as TGTGCCAGCAGCCAGGGGGACCTCTACAATGAGCAGTTCTTC. Supplemented by reference TRBV14 and TRBJ2-1, the full variable domain reads EAGVTQFPSHSVIEKGQTVTLRCDPISGHDNLYWYRRVMGKEIKFLLHFVKESKQDESGMPNNRFLAERTGGTYSTLKVQPAELEDSGVYFCASSQGDLYNEQFFGPGTRLTVL.